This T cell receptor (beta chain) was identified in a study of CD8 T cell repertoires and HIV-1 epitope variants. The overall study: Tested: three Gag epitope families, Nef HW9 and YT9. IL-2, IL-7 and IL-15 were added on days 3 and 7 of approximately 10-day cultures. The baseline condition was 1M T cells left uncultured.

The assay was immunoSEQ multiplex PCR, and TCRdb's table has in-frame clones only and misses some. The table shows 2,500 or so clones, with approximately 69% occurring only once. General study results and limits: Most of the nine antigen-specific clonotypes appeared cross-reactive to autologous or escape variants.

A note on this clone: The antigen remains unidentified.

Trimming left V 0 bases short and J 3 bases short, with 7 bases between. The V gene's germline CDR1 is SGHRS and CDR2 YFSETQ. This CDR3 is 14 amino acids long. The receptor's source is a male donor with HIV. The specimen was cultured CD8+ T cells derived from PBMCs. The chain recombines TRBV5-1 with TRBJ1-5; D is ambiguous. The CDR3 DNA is TGCGCCAGCAGCTTGGAGGGTACCAATCAGCCCCAGCATTTT. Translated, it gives CASSLEGTNQPQHF.